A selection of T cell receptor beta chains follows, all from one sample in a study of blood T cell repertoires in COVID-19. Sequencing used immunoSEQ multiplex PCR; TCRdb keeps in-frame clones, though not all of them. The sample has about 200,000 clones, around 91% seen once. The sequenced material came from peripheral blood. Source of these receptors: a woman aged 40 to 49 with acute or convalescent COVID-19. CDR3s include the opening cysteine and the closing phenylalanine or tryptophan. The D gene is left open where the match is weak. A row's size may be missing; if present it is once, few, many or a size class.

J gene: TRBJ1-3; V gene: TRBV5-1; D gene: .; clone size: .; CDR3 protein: CASSLGSWEDTIYF; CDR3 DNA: TGCGCCAGCAGCTTAGGGTCATGGGAGGACACCATATATTTT
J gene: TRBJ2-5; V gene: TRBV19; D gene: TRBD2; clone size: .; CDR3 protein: CASSAGTSGGPQETQYF; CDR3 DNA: TGTGCCAGTAGCGCCGGGACTAGCGGGGGGCCCCAAGAGACCCAGTACTTC
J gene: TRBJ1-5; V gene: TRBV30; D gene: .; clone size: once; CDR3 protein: CAWSVEGSQPQHF; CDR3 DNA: TGTGCCTGGAGTGTTGAGGGAAGCCAGCCCCAGCATTTT
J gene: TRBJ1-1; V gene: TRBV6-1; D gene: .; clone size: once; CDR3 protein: CASSEASRFTEAFF; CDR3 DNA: TGTGCCAGCAGTGAAGCTTCCAGGTTCACTGAAGCTTTCTTT
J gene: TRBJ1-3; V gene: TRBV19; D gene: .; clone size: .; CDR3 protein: CASSRTLDGGTGNTIYF; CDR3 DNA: TGTGCCAGTAGCCGGACCTTGGACGGAGGGACTGGAAACACCATATATTTT
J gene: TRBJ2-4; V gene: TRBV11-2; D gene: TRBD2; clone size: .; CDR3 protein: CASSRLAGGDGNIQYF; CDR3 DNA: TGTGCCAGCAGTCGGCTAGCGGGGGGGGATGGAAACATTCAGTACTTC
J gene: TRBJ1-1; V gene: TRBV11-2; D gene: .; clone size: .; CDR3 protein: CASSLGIGAEAFF; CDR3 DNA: TGTGCCAGCAGCTTAGGCATAGGGGCTGAAGCTTTCTTT
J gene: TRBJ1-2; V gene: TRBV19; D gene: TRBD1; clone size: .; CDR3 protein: CASQTGRGYGYTF; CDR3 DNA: TGTGCCAGTCAGACAGGGCGCGGATATGGCTACACCTTC
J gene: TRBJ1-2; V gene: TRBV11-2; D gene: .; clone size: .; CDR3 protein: CASSSTGTYGYTF; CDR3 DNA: TGTGCCAGCAGCTCCACAGGGACCTATGGCTACACCTTC
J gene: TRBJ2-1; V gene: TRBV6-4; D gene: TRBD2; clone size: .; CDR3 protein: CASSDRSGGYNEQFF; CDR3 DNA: TGTGCCAGCAGTGACAGGAGCGGGGGCTACAATGAGCAGTTCTTC
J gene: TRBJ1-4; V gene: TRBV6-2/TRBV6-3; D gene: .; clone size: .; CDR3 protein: CASSFGFLNLNEKLFF; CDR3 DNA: TGTGCCAGCAGTTTTGGCTTCTTGAATCTTAATGAAAAACTGTTTTTT
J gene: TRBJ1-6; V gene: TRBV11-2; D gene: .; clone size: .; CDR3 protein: CASSLDLAGNNSPLHF; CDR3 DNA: TGTGCCAGCAGCTTAGATCTGGCAGGGAATAATTCACCCCTCCACTTT
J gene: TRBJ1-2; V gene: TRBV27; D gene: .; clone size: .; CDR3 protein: CASMGRGGYGYTF; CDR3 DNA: TGTGCCAGCATGGGTAGGGGGGGCTATGGCTACACCTTC
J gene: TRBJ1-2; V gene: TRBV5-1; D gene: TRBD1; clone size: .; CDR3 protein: CASSRGQGQANYGYTF; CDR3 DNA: TGCGCCAGCAGCCGAGGACAGGGCCAAGCTAACTATGGCTACACCTTC
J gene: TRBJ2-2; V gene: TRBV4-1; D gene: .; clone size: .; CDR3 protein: CASSQVLGAGGELFF; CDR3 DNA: TGCGCCAGCAGCCAAGTGCTGGGGGCTGGCGGGGAGCTGTTTTTT
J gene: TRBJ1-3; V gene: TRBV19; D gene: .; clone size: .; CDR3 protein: CASSRRQAPSSGNTIYF; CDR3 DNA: TGTGCCAGTAGCCGTCGACAGGCCCCATCCTCTGGAAACACCATATATTTT
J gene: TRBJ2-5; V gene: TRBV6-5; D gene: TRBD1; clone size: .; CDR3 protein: CASRQGIETQYF; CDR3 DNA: TGTGCCAGCCGACAGGGAATAGAGACCCAGTACTTC
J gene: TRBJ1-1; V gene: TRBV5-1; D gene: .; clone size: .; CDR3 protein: CASSLFSRNTEAFF; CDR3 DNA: TGCGCCAGCAGCTTATTCTCCAGGAACACTGAAGCTTTCTTT
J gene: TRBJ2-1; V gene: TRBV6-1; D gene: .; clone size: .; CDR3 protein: CASSERQVEQFF; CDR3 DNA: TGTGCCAGCAGTGAACGACAGGTTGAGCAGTTCTTC
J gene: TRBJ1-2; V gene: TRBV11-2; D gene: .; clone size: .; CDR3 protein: CASSLAGDRGYTF; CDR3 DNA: TGTGCCAGCAGCTTAGCAGGGGATAGGGGCTACACCTTC
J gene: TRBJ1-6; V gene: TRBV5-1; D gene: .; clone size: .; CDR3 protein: CASSLSGGGDSPLHF; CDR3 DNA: TGCGCCAGCAGCCTCTCGGGAGGGGGGGACTCACCCCTCCACTTT
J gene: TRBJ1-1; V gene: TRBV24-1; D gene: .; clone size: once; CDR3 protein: CATSRRGVTEAFF; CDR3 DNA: TGTGCCACCTCCAGACGGGGGGTAACTGAAGCTTTCTTT
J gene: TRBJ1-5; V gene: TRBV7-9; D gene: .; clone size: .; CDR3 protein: CASSFGGTQPQHF; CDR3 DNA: TGTGCCAGCAGCTTCGGGGGAACTCAGCCCCAGCATTTT
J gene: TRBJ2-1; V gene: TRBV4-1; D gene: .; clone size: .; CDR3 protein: CASSPTGSAYNEQFF; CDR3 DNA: TGCGCCAGCAGCCCTACAGGGAGTGCCTACAATGAGCAGTTCTTC
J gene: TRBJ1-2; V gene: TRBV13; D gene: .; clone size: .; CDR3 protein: CASSFREEYGYTF; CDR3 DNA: TGTGCCAGCAGCTTCCGGGAGGAGTATGGCTACACCTTC
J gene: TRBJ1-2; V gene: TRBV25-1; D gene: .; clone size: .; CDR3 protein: CASSTGTNYGYTF; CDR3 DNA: TGTGCCAGCAGTACAGGGACTAACTATGGCTACACCTTC
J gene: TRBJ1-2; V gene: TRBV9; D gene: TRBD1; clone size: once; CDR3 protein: CASSVDRDRVLYTF; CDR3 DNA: TGTGCCAGCAGCGTCGACCGGGACAGGGTGCTTTACACCTTC
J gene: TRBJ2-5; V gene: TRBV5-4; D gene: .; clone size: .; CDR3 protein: CASTNQGNQETQYF; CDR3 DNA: TGTGCCAGCACCAACCAGGGGAACCAAGAGACCCAGTACTTC
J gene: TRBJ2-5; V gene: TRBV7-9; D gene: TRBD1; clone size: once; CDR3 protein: CASSLGQGIQQETQYF; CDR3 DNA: TGTGCCAGCAGCCTAGGACAGGGTATTCAACAAGAGACCCAGTACTTC
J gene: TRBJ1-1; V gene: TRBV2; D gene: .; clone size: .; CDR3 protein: CASSPDTAMNTEAFF; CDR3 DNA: TGTGCCAGCAGTCCTGACACGGCCATGAACACTGAAGCTTTCTTT